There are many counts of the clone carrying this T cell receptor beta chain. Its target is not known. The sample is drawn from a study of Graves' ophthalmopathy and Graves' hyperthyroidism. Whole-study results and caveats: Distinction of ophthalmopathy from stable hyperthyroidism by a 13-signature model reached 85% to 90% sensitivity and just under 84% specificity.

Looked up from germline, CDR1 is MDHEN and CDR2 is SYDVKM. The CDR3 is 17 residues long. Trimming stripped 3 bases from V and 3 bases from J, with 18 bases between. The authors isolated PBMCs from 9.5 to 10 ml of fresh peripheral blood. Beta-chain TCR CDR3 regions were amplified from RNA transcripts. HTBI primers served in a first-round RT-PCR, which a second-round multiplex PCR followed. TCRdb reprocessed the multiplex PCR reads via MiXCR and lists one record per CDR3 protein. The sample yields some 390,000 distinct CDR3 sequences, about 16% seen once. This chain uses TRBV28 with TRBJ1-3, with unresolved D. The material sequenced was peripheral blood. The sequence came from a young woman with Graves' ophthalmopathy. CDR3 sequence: CASSLGSPLGYGNTIYF. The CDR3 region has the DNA TGTGCCAGCAGTTTGGGGAGCCCCCTCGGCTATGGAAACACCATATATTTT. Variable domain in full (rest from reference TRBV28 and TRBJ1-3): DVKVTQSSRYLVKRTGEKVFLECVQDMDHENMFWYRQDPGLGLRLIYFSYDVKMKEKGDIPEGYSVSREKKERFSLILESASTNQTSMYLCASSLGSPLGYGNTIYFGEGSWLTVV.